This is a list of T cell receptor beta chains from one sample in a study of beta chain features in type 1 diabetes. TCRdb keeps only in-frame clones here, not all; method: immunoSEQ multiplex PCR. The sample carries around 280,000 clones, over 14% recorded once. Material: naive CD4+ T cells from blood. The source of these receptors is a young man with type 1 diabetes. Both conserved end residues are part of each CDR3. Each record gives: J gene, V gene, clone size, D gene, CDR3 protein, CDR3 DNA. D genes are given only for firm matches. Only some rows state a clone size, as once, few, many or a class for expanded clones.

j_call: TRBJ1-2; v_call: TRBV27; clone_size: NA; d_call: TRBD1; cdr3_aa: CASWDSLFSYTF; cdr3_nt: TGTGCCAGCTGGGACAGCCTATTTAGCTACACCTTC
j_call: TRBJ1-2; v_call: TRBV5-6; clone_size: once; d_call: NA; cdr3_aa: CASSLVLPNYGYTF; cdr3_nt: TGTGCCAGCAGCTTGGTCCTCCCTAACTATGGCTACACCTTC
j_call: TRBJ2-5; v_call: TRBV20-1; clone_size: NA; d_call: TRBD2; cdr3_aa: CSAGLAAQYF; cdr3_nt: TGCAGTGCTGGCCTAGCGGCCCAGTACTTC
j_call: TRBJ1-2; v_call: TRBV7-9; clone_size: NA; d_call: TRBD1; cdr3_aa: CASSSLTGGHYGYTF; cdr3_nt: TGTGCCAGCAGCTCCTTAACAGGGGGCCACTATGGCTACACCTTC
j_call: TRBJ2-7; v_call: TRBV30; clone_size: NA; d_call: TRBD1; cdr3_aa: CAWSVKGAQEQYF; cdr3_nt: TGTGCCTGGAGTGTAAAGGGGGCGCAGGAGCAGTACTTC
j_call: TRBJ2-4; v_call: TRBV7-2; clone_size: few; d_call: NA; cdr3_aa: CASSPHQGGNIQYF; cdr3_nt: TGTGCCAGCAGCCCCCACCAGGGTGGGAACATTCAGTACTTC
j_call: TRBJ2-2; v_call: TRBV6-5; clone_size: NA; d_call: TRBD2; cdr3_aa: CASSYTTSGGSGELFF; cdr3_nt: TGTGCCAGCAGTTACACAACTAGCGGGGGGTCCGGGGAGCTGTTTTTT
j_call: TRBJ2-3; v_call: TRBV30; clone_size: NA; d_call: NA; cdr3_aa: CACLQTDTQYF; cdr3_nt: TGTGCCTGTTTACAAACGGATACGCAGTATTTT
j_call: TRBJ1-1; v_call: TRBV15; clone_size: NA; d_call: NA; cdr3_aa: CATSRVGPGTQKAFF; cdr3_nt: TGTGCCACCAGCAGGGTGGGCCCCGGGACACAAAAAGCTTTCTTT
j_call: TRBJ2-3; v_call: TRBV7-2; clone_size: NA; d_call: TRBD2; cdr3_aa: CASSLVGTNTDTQYF; cdr3_nt: TGTGCCAGCAGCTTAGTCGGGACTAACACAGATACGCAGTATTTT
j_call: TRBJ2-7; v_call: TRBV5-1; clone_size: NA; d_call: TRBD2; cdr3_aa: CASSLVASGYSSYEQYF; cdr3_nt: TGCGCCAGCAGCTTGGTGGCTAGCGGGTACAGCTCCTACGAGCAGTACTTC
j_call: TRBJ2-3; v_call: TRBV30; clone_size: few; d_call: TRBD2; cdr3_aa: CAWSQTSGGSDTQYF; cdr3_nt: TGTGCCTGGAGCCAGACTAGCGGGGGATCAGATACGCAGTATTTT
j_call: TRBJ2-5; v_call: TRBV28; clone_size: NA; d_call: TRBD1; cdr3_aa: CASRYDGTGSWETQYF; cdr3_nt: TGTGCCAGCAGATATGACGGGACAGGGTCGTGGGAGACCCAGTACTTC
j_call: TRBJ2-4; v_call: TRBV5-1; clone_size: NA; d_call: NA; cdr3_aa: CASSIEPDGRNIQYF; cdr3_nt: TGCGCCAGCAGCATCGAACCGGATGGGAGAAACATTCAGTACTTC
j_call: TRBJ2-2; v_call: TRBV5-1; clone_size: NA; d_call: NA; cdr3_aa: CASSLSRAVGELFF; cdr3_nt: TGCGCCAGCAGCTTGAGCAGGGCGGTCGGGGAGCTGTTTTTT
j_call: TRBJ1-4; v_call: TRBV2; clone_size: few; d_call: NA; cdr3_aa: CASKEVPLSEKLFF; cdr3_nt: TGTGCCAGCAAGGAGGTTCCTCTGAGTGAAAAACTGTTTTTT
j_call: TRBJ2-5; v_call: TRBV7-9; clone_size: once; d_call: NA; cdr3_aa: CASSLAGGQETQYF; cdr3_nt: TGTGCCAGCAGCTTAGCAGGGGGCCAAGAGACCCAGTACTTC
j_call: TRBJ2-2; v_call: TRBV2; clone_size: few; d_call: TRBD1; cdr3_aa: CASSRGGANTGELFF; cdr3_nt: TGTGCCAGCAGTCGAGGGGGCGCGAACACCGGGGAGCTGTTTTTT
j_call: TRBJ2-5; v_call: TRBV29-1; clone_size: NA; d_call: NA; cdr3_aa: CSVEAPGKFQETQYF; cdr3_nt: TGCAGCGTTGAAGCCCCGGGGAAATTCCAAGAGACCCAGTACTTC
j_call: TRBJ2-7; v_call: TRBV5-1; clone_size: NA; d_call: NA; cdr3_aa: CASSLTRDTRYEQYF; cdr3_nt: TGCGCCAGCAGCTTGACCCGGGACACCCGATACGAGCAGTACTTC
j_call: TRBJ2-2; v_call: TRBV5-4; clone_size: few; d_call: NA; cdr3_aa: CASSLGKGITGELFF; cdr3_nt: TGTGCCAGCAGCTTGGGGAAGGGGATCACCGGGGAGCTGTTTTTT
j_call: TRBJ1-5; v_call: TRBV28; clone_size: NA; d_call: NA; cdr3_aa: CASGLQSNQPQHF; cdr3_nt: TGTGCCAGCGGCTTACAGAGCAATCAGCCCCAGCATTTT
j_call: TRBJ2-1; v_call: TRBV29-1; clone_size: few; d_call: NA; cdr3_aa: CSVVKWATYNEQFF; cdr3_nt: TGCAGCGTTGTGAAGTGGGCAACCTACAATGAGCAGTTCTTC
j_call: TRBJ1-5; v_call: TRBV7-2; clone_size: few; d_call: NA; cdr3_aa: CASSLLGRVNQPQHF; cdr3_nt: TGTGCCAGCAGCCTCTTGGGCAGGGTCAATCAGCCCCAGCATTTT
j_call: TRBJ1-2; v_call: TRBV6-4; clone_size: few; d_call: NA; cdr3_aa: CASSDGHLYGYTF; cdr3_nt: TGTGCCAGCAGTGACGGACACCTCTATGGCTACACCTTC
j_call: TRBJ1-2; v_call: TRBV11-2; clone_size: NA; d_call: NA; cdr3_aa: CASSGSTTGSNGYTF; cdr3_nt: TGTGCCAGCAGCGGTTCCACTACAGGGTCGAACGGCTACACCTTC
j_call: TRBJ2-7; v_call: TRBV6-5; clone_size: NA; d_call: TRBD1; cdr3_aa: CASSLLTGGYEQYF; cdr3_nt: TGTGCCAGCAGTTTGTTGACAGGGGGCTACGAGCAGTACTTC
j_call: TRBJ2-5; v_call: TRBV27; clone_size: NA; d_call: NA; cdr3_aa: CASSLLRKQETQYF; cdr3_nt: TGTGCCAGCAGTTTACTGAGAAAACAAGAGACCCAGTACTTC
j_call: TRBJ2-6; v_call: TRBV5-1; clone_size: few; d_call: TRBD1; cdr3_aa: CASSQDRDNVLTF; cdr3_nt: TGCGCCAGCAGCCAGGACAGGGATAACGTCCTGACTTTC
j_call: TRBJ2-1; v_call: TRBV25-1; clone_size: few; d_call: NA; cdr3_aa: CASSWVGGLPLGRHEQFF; cdr3_nt: TGTGCCAGCAGTTGGGTGGGAGGCCTTCCTCTTGGGCGTCATGAGCAGTTCTTC
j_call: TRBJ2-7; v_call: TRBV4-2; clone_size: NA; d_call: TRBD2; cdr3_aa: CASSQGLAGGPVVLEQYF; cdr3_nt: TGTGCCAGCAGCCAAGGACTAGCGGGAGGGCCGGTTGTTCTCGAGCAGTACTTC
j_call: TRBJ2-1; v_call: TRBV15; clone_size: NA; d_call: TRBD2; cdr3_aa: CATSRDGLAGVNEQFF; cdr3_nt: TGTGCCACCAGCAGAGATGGGCTAGCGGGGGTCAATGAGCAGTTCTTC
j_call: TRBJ1-1; v_call: TRBV20-1; clone_size: NA; d_call: NA; cdr3_aa: CSLSRNTEAFF; cdr3_nt: TGCAGTTTATCCAGGAACACTGAAGCTTTCTTT
j_call: TRBJ2-3; v_call: TRBV5-1; clone_size: few; d_call: NA; cdr3_aa: CASSLGGADTQYF; cdr3_nt: TGCGCCAGCAGCTTGGGGGGGGCAGATACGCAGTATTTT
j_call: TRBJ1-5; v_call: TRBV29-1; clone_size: few; d_call: TRBD1; cdr3_aa: CSPCLDLRGHGNQPQHF; cdr3_nt: TGCAGCCCATGCTTAGACCTCAGGGGGCACGGCAATCAGCCCCAGCATTTT
j_call: TRBJ2-3; v_call: TRBV7-2; clone_size: few; d_call: NA; cdr3_aa: CASSLVSPRTDTQYF; cdr3_nt: TGTGCCAGCAGCTTAGTGTCTCCTCGCACAGATACGCAGTATTTT
j_call: TRBJ2-1; v_call: TRBV10-2; clone_size: few; d_call: NA; cdr3_aa: CASSAWPMDNEQFF; cdr3_nt: TGCGCCAGCAGTGCTTGGCCGATGGACAATGAGCAGTTCTTC
j_call: TRBJ1-2; v_call: TRBV6-6; clone_size: NA; d_call: TRBD1; cdr3_aa: CASSTGTGGYGYTF; cdr3_nt: TGTGCCAGCAGTACCGGGACAGGAGGGTATGGCTACACCTTC
j_call: TRBJ1-5; v_call: TRBV19; clone_size: NA; d_call: NA; cdr3_aa: CASGGFGGATQPQHF; cdr3_nt: TGTGCCAGTGGGGGTTTCGGAGGGGCTACTCAGCCCCAGCATTTT
j_call: TRBJ1-2; v_call: TRBV9; clone_size: NA; d_call: NA; cdr3_aa: CASSVGQGPGYTF; cdr3_nt: TGTGCCAGCAGCGTAGGGCAGGGCCCTGGGTACACCTTC
j_call: TRBJ2-7; v_call: TRBV7-2; clone_size: few; d_call: TRBD1; cdr3_aa: CASSKGQGADYEQYF; cdr3_nt: TGTGCCAGCAGCAAGGGACAGGGGGCGGATTACGAGCAGTACTTC
j_call: TRBJ1-1; v_call: TRBV19; clone_size: NA; d_call: NA; cdr3_aa: CASSMRSRNTEAFF; cdr3_nt: TGTGCCAGTAGTATGCGTTCGCGCAACACTGAAGCTTTCTTT
j_call: TRBJ2-2; v_call: TRBV19; clone_size: few; d_call: NA; cdr3_aa: CASSMESTGELFF; cdr3_nt: TGTGCCAGTAGTATGGAGAGCACCGGGGAGCTGTTTTTT
j_call: TRBJ2-7; v_call: TRBV28; clone_size: few; d_call: TRBD2; cdr3_aa: CASSLRGVTSYEQYF; cdr3_nt: TGTGCCAGCAGTTTACGGGGGGTTACCTCCTACGAGCAGTACTTC
j_call: TRBJ2-7; v_call: TRBV29-1; clone_size: NA; d_call: NA; cdr3_aa: CSPESGISSSYEQYF; cdr3_nt: TGCAGCCCAGAATCGGGGATTAGTAGCTCCTACGAGCAGTACTTC
j_call: TRBJ2-7; v_call: TRBV7-2; clone_size: NA; d_call: NA; cdr3_aa: CASSSNYEQYF; cdr3_nt: TGTGCCAGCAGCAGCAACTACGAGCAGTACTTC
j_call: TRBJ2-1; v_call: TRBV6-5; clone_size: NA; d_call: TRBD1; cdr3_aa: CASSYARDREEVF; cdr3_nt: TGTGCCAGCAGTTACGCTCGGGACAGGGAAGAGGTCTTC
j_call: TRBJ1-1; v_call: TRBV11-3; clone_size: few; d_call: NA; cdr3_aa: CASSLRGRDTEAFF; cdr3_nt: TGTGCCAGCAGCCTCCGGGGTAGGGACACTGAAGCTTTCTTT
j_call: TRBJ2-7; v_call: TRBV18; clone_size: NA; d_call: NA; cdr3_aa: CASSPSGTPWDEQYF; cdr3_nt: TGTGCCAGCTCACCGTCAGGGACACCTTGGGACGAGCAGTACTTC
j_call: TRBJ2-3; v_call: TRBV7-9; clone_size: few; d_call: TRBD1; cdr3_aa: CASSVFHRGPVKDTQYF; cdr3_nt: TGTGCCAGCAGCGTATTCCACAGGGGGCCAGTTAAGGATACGCAGTATTTT
j_call: TRBJ2-5; v_call: TRBV2; clone_size: NA; d_call: NA; cdr3_aa: CASSDVAGGRETQYF; cdr3_nt: TGTGCCAGCAGTGATGTCGCCGGGGGGCGGGAGACCCAGTACTTC
j_call: TRBJ2-7; v_call: TRBV4-3; clone_size: few; d_call: NA; cdr3_aa: CASSQDIDAGRHEQYF; cdr3_nt: TGCGCCAGCAGCCAAGATATCGATGCGGGACGGCACGAGCAGTACTTC
j_call: TRBJ1-2; v_call: TRBV28; clone_size: NA; d_call: TRBD1; cdr3_aa: CASSTGQGVANYGYTF; cdr3_nt: TGTGCCAGCAGTACAGGACAGGGGGTTGCTAACTATGGCTACACCTTC